The T cell receptor (beta chain) described here comes from a study of response to subunit inactivated influenza vaccine (dated by TCRdb to about 2018). As for the study more broadly: Deep quantitative T cell receptor repertoire profiling was used in the study to track responses to a trivalent subunit inactivated influenza vaccine. What the work shows at the level of the full study, not this receptor alone: It was suggested by the authors that each seasonal influenza vaccination may recruit only a limited number of new T cells.

Its CDR3 holds 15 amino acids, cysteine through phenylalanine. Left in the record is the CDR3 DNA by itself, 45 bases read in frame from the first base. Trimming removed 0 bases from V and 4 bases from J, leaving 10 bases between the germline ends. From a lookup of the germline V gene, CDR1 and CDR2 are LGHNA and YSLEER. About this clonotype: No antigen is known for it. Within one base of it there is no much larger clone, and no base qualities were kept.

The library relied on RT-PCR. Instrument on record: Illumina HiSeq 2500. The public sequencing data were trimmed at Q25 with fastp and processed into clonotypes with MiXCR by TCRdb, which kept only in-frame beta chains. Duplicate CDR3 protein sequences are folded into a single record with the most common DNA and genes. The sample profile shows 800,000 to 1,000,000 distinct CDR3 sequences; about 20% of them were found once. The top ten constitute approximately 10% of the sample. The V and J genes are TRBV4-3 and TRBJ2-1; the best D guess is TRBD1, with 6 bases matching. The origin of this receptor is a man aged 45-65 years who received an inactivated influenza vaccine. Donor details come from another sample of the same person, matched by shared clones. The sample consisted of PBMCs from blood, taken more than 4 days after vaccination. Here the CDR3 is given as CASSQEGAPYNEQFF. The sequenced DNA is TGCGCCAGCAGCCAAGAGGGGGCCCCTTACAATGAGCAGTTCTTC.